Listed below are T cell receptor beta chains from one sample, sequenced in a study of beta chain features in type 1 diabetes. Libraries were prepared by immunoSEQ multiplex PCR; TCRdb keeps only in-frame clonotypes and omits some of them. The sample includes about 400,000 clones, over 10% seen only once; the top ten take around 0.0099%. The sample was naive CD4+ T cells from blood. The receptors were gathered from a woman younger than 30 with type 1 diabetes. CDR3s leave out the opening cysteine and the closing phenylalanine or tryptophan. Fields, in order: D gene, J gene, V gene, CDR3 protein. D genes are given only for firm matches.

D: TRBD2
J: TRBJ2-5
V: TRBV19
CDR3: ASRSEGGLAQETQY

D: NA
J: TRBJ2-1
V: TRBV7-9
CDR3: ASSLLGAGAYEQF

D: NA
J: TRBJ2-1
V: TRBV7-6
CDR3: ASSLAGPYNEQF

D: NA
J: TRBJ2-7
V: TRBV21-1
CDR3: ASSIEDSLYEQY

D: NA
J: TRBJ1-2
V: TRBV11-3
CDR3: ASSLEALSGYT

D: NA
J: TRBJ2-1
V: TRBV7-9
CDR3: ASSLEPGNEQF

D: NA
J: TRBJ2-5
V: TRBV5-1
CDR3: ASSLGPQLGSQY

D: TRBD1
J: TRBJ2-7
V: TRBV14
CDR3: ASSQDGTGGVYEQY

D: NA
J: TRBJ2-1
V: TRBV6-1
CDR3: ASSVAQASSYNEQF

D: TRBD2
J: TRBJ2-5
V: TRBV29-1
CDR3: SVERLAGEETQY

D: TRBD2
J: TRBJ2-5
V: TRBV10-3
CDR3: AISDASGVETQY

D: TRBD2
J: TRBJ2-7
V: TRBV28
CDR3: ASSPTSGTYEQY

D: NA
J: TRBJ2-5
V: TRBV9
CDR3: ASSFQQGETQY

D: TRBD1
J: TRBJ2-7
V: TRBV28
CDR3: ASRGQGQY

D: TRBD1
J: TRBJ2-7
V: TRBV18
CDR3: ASSPGTGKGNEQY

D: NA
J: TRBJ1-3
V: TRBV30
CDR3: AGPGGDGNTIY

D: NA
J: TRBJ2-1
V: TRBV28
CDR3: ASSSRGEQF

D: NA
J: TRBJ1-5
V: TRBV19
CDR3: ASRGVHQPQH

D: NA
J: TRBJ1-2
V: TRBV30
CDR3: AWSSGRYGYT

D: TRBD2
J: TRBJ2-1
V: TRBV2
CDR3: ASRETSGPSNEQF

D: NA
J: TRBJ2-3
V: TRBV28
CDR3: ASSFRDTQY

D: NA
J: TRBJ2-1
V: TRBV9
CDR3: ASSVGVLGHSYNEQF

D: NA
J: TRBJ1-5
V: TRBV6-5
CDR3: ASSPGLRGVQPQH

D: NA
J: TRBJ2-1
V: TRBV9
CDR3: ASSGRGDRYNEQF

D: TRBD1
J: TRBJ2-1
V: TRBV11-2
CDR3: ASSQGTGANYNEQF

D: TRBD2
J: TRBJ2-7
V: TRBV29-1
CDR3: SVELLAGGEQY

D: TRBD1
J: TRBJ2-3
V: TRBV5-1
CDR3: ASSSTGDTDTQY

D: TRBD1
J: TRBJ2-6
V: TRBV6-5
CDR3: ASTTGAGANVLT

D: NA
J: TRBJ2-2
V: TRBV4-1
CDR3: ASSQERDSHPGELF

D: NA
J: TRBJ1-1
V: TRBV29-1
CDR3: SVGAATEAF

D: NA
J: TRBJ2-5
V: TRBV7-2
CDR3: ASSPRVWETQY

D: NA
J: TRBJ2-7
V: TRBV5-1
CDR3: ASSPGVSSYEQY

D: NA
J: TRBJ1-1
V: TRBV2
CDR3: ASTVRRAGTEAF

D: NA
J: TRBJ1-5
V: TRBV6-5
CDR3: ASSQGLRGRPQH

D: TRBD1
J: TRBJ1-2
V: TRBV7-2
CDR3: ASTAGQGYYGYT

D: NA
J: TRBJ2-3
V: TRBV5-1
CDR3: ASGLATRGDTQY

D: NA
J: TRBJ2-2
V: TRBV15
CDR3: ATSRGLEVTGELF

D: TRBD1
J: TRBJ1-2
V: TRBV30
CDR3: AWSVLRQGPYGYT

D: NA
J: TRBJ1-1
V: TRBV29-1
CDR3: SVELARVEATEAF

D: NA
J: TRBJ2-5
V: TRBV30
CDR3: AWSRLGGRGETQY

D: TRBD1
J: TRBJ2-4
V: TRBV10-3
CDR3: AIRETGSGIQY